Below, 26 T cell receptor beta chains from the same sample are listed, as sequenced in a study of blood T cell repertoires in COVID-19. Sequenced by immunoSEQ multiplex PCR; TCRdb stores in-frame clones only, minus some. The top ten hold about 8.3% of the sample, which has over 85,000 clones, 72% seen once. Sequencing was done on a sample of peripheral blood. Source of these receptors: an older woman with acute or convalescent COVID-19.

The rearrangement uses TRBV10-3 and TRBJ2-2; the D is unclear. The CDR3 is 14 amino acids. The ends were cut back, 0 bases at V and 3 bases at J, with 5 bases in the middle. The germline V gene encodes CDR1 ENHRY and CDR2 SYGVKD. Written as DNA, the CDR3 is TGTGCCATCAGTGAGTCACGGGACACCGGGGAGCTGTTTTTT. Protein sequence: CAISESRDTGELFF.

This clone was observed once. The V and J genes are TRBV14 and TRBJ2-7, with D perhaps TRBD1 (5 bases). This CDR3 contains 14 residues. Trimming took off 1 base at V and 2 bases at J, with 9 bases between the two ends. Germline V CDR1 and CDR2: SGHDN, FVKESK. The chain's CDR3 is CASSQAGFTYEQYF. The CDR3 DNA sequence: TGTGCCAGCAGCCAAGCAGGGTTCACCTACGAGCAGTACTTC.

The rearrangement joins TRBV7-9 to TRBJ2-1; tentatively, D is TRBD1 (6 bases). Between the trimmed V and J ends, which lost 1 base and 5 bases, there was a span of 6 bases. This CDR3 region has 13 residues. CDR1 and CDR2 (germline): SEHNR, FQNEAQ (reference sequence). Written as DNA, the CDR3 is TGTGCCAGCAGCTTAGACAGGGACAATGAGCAGTTCTTC. The encoded protein is CASSLDRDNEQFF.

This sequence joins TRBV29-1 and TRBJ1-5; TRBD1 is a possible D gene (5 bases). The CDR3 covers 13 residues. Per germline, CDR1 SQVTM and CDR2 ANQGSEA. The germline V and J ends were trimmed by 3 bases and 2 bases, with 8 bases remaining between them. The CDR3 sequence is CSVDAGGNQPQHF. The CDR3 DNA is TGCAGCGTTGACGCGGGGGGCAATCAGCCCCAGCATTTT. Together with reference TRBV29-1 and TRBJ1-5, the CDR3 gives the full variable domain: SAVISQKPSRDICQRGTSLTIQCQVDSQVTMMFWYRQQPGQSLTLIATANQGSEATYESGFVIDKFPISRPNLTFSTLTVSNMSPEDSSIYLCSVDAGGNQPQHFGDGTRLSIL.

This clone was detected a few times. The J gene is TRBJ1-2, the V gene TRBV9; D is unresolved. In germline, CDR1 is SGDLS, CDR2 YYNGEE. V shed 4 bases and J shed 4 bases, with 14 bases lying between them. The CDR3 has 14 residues. The DNA for the CDR3 is TGTGCCAGCAGCCCCCTTGAGGCGAGCTATGGCTACACCTTC. It specifies CASSPLEASYGYTF. The variable domain in full, with the rest retrieved from reference TRBV9 and TRBJ1-2, is DSGVTQTPKHLITATGQRVTLRCSPRSGDLSVYWYQQSLDQGLQFLIQYYNGEERAKGNILERFSAQQFPDLHSELNLSSLELGDSALYFCASSPLEASYGYTFGSGTRLTVV.

The CDR3 DNA is TGTGCCAGTAGTATAGGATCGGCAGGGGTGACAGATACGCAGTATTTT. This codes for CASSIGSAGVTDTQYF. The chain carries TRBV19 and TRBJ2-3, with D maybe TRBD1 (6 bases). Trimming took off 1 base at V and 3 bases at J, with 14 bases between the two ends. The CDR3 extends over 16 amino acids. Germline loops: CDR1 LNHDA, CDR2 SQIVND (reference sequence).

The J gene is TRBJ1-4, the V gene TRBV4-1; unclear D gene. In germline, CDR1 is MGHRA, CDR2 YSYEKL. This CDR3 is 14 amino acids long. V was trimmed by 0 bases and J by 6 bases, leaving 8 bases between them. CDR3 protein: CASSQEREDEKLFF. The DNA for the CDR3 is TGCGCCAGCAGCCAAGAGCGAGAAGATGAAAAACTGTTTTTT.

This clone was observed many times. The rearrangement joins TRBV10-1 to TRBJ2-1; 7 nucleotides align to TRBD2. Germline values: CDR1 WNHNN, CDR2 SYGVQD (reference sequence). J was trimmed by 6 bases and V by 0 bases; bases with no gene match: 8. This CDR3 has 16 amino acids. The CDR3 sequence: CASSESRFGGVNEQFF. The CDR3 DNA is TGCGCCAGCAGTGAGTCGAGGTTTGGGGGGGTCAATGAGCAGTTCTTC.

This clone showed up just a few times. The V gene is TRBV5-5, the J gene TRBJ1-2; D not resolved. With 0 bases removed from V and 4 bases from J, the gap between germline ends came to 10 bases. The CDR3 consists of 14 residues. The germline gives CDR1 SGHKS, CDR2 YYEKEE (reference sequence). The CDR3 here is CASSLAQQIYGYTF. The CDR3 bases are TGTGCCAGCAGCTTGGCCCAACAGATCTATGGCTACACCTTC.

This rearrangement joins TRBV3-1 (or the pseudogene TRBV3-2) to TRBJ2-1, with TRBD2 matching over 9 bases. J was trimmed by 5 bases and V by 1 base; bases with no gene match: 6. The CDR3 spans 16 residues. Per germline, CDR1 LGHDT and CDR2 YNNKEL (reference sequence). In nucleotides, the CDR3 is TGTGCCAGCAGCCAAGGTCTGCGGGGGGGAAACAATGAGCAGTTCTTC. It yields the protein CASSQGLRGGNNEQFF.

The chain links TRBV13 to TRBJ1-2; D might be TRBD1 (5 bases). Germline CDR1 is PRHDT and CDR2 is FYEKMQ (reference sequence). The CDR3 spans 13 residues. Trimming left V 1 base short and J 8 bases short, with 11 bases between. The CDR3 sequence is CASSLAESGGYTF. The CDR3 DNA follows: TGTGCCAGCAGCTTAGCGGAATCAGGGGGCTACACCTTC.

The chain is built from TRBV6-5 and TRBJ1-2; D gene ambiguous. Germline V gene data show CDR1 as MNHEY and CDR2 as SVGAGI. V lost 2 bases and J 7 bases, leaving 17 bases between the germline ends. The CDR3 has 15 residues. For the CDR3, the DNA is TGTGCCAGCAGTTACGAGGCGAATCTAGCAGGTGGCTACACCTTC. This codes for CASSYEANLAGGYTF.

V and J are TRBV11-2 and TRBJ1-3; weak D call: TRBD1 (6 bases). The CDR3 has 14 amino acids. V lost 4 bases and J lost 6, with 13 bases in between. CDR1 and CDR2 (germline): SGHAT, FQNNGV. The CDR3 sequence is CASSSTGFKNTIYF. The DNA of the CDR3 is TGTGCCAGCAGCTCCACAGGGTTTAAAAACACCATATATTTT.

The gene calls are TRBV5-1 and TRBJ1-1, with D perhaps matching TRBD1 (6 bases). Trimming took 1 base from V and 11 from J, leaving 18 bases between them. This CDR3 is built from 14 residues. Germline V gene lookup returns CDR1 SGHRS and CDR2 YFSETQ. CDR3 coding DNA: TGCGCCAGCAGCTTGAATAAGGACAGCCCAAACGCTTTCTTT. As protein: CASSLNKDSPNAFF.

The J gene is TRBJ2-6, the V gene TRBV4-1; 9 positions agree with TRBD2. The germline V gene encodes CDR1 MGHRA and CDR2 YSYEKL. The CDR3 runs to 20 residues. Germline trimming cut 1 base from V and 4 bases from J; bases unmatched to any gene: 14. This CDR3 is CASSQVGQRGVLAGANVLTF. The CDR3 nucleotides are TGCGCCAGCAGCCAAGTAGGACAGCGGGGGGTCCTTGCCGGGGCCAACGTCCTGACTTTC.

The chain joins TRBV4-3 to TRBJ1-2; 9 nucleotides agree with TRBD1. V shed 4 bases and J 8 bases; nucleotides not matched to a gene: 11. The CDR3 is 15 amino acids. The germline CDR1 and CDR2 sequences are LGHNA and YSLEER. The CDR3 nucleotides read TGCGCCAGCAGCCCTTACCGGGACAGGGCGTACGGCTACACCTTC. Its translation: CASSPYRDRAYGYTF.

V and J are TRBV29-1 and TRBJ2-3; D might be TRBD2 (6 bases). Germline V gene lookup returns CDR1 SQVTM and CDR2 ANQGSEA. Trimming took off 4 bases at V and 9 bases at J, with 11 bases between the two ends. This CDR3 has 11 residues. CDR3 DNA: TGCAGCGTTGGGACTACCCAGACGCAGTATTTT. It specifies CSVGTTQTQYF.

By share, this clone counts as medium-sized. This chain uses TRBV11-1 with TRBJ2-7; TRBD1 might be the D (6 bases). This CDR3 is 14 amino acids long. V dropped 5 bases and J dropped 1 base, with 12 bases sitting between them. CDR1 is SGHAT, CDR2 FQDESV, per germline (reference sequence). CDR3 coding DNA: TGTGCCAGCAGCCGTTCACAGGGTTCCTACGAGCAGTACTTC. It codes for CASSRSQGSYEQYF.

Notes on this clone: Other DNA sequences in the sample encode the same CDR3. The chain carries TRBV5-4 and TRBJ1-1; D unresolved. CDR3 length equals 13 residues. The V gene's germline CDR1 is SGHNT and CDR2 YYREEE (reference sequence). V was clipped by 4 bases and J by 8 bases, with 15 bases between them. The CDR3 sequence: CASSASPTGEAFF. CDR3 nucleotide sequence: TGTGCCAGCAGCGCCAGCCCAACGGGGGAAGCTTTCTTT.

V is TRBV27 and J is TRBJ1-6; D possibly corresponds to TRBD1 (5 bases). Germline lookup yields CDR1 MNHEY and CDR2 SMNVEV (reference sequence). The CDR3 is 13 amino acids. V was clipped by 6 bases and J by 8 bases, with 11 bases between them. The CDR3: CASSRRGDSPLHF. The CDR3, as DNA: TGTGCCAGCAGCCGGAGGGGCGATTCACCCCTCCACTTT.

The chain recombines TRBV6-5 with TRBJ1-6, with TRBD1 identical over 8 bases. Germline values: CDR1 MNHEY, CDR2 SVGAGI. The CDR3 sequence is 13 residues long. The trim removed 8 bases at V and 10 bases at J, leaving 7 bases unmatched. The CDR3: CASEGTGRSPLHF. CDR3 DNA: TGTGCCAGCGAGGGGACAGGTCGGTCACCCCTCCACTTT.

The rearrangement joins TRBV10-3 to TRBJ1-5; 7 nucleotides align to TRBD1. There are 14 residues in the CDR3. J lost 5 bases, V lost 4 bases, and 5 bases had no gene match. Germline CDR1 reads ENHRY; CDR2 reads SYGVKD. The CDR3 here is CAISADRAHQPQHF. CDR3 nucleotide sequence: TGTGCCATCAGTGCTGACAGGGCCCATCAGCCCCAGCATTTT.

The chain combines TRBV3-1 (or the pseudogene TRBV3-2) with TRBJ1-3, with a possible D match to TRBD1 (6 bases). V was pared by 3 bases and J by 2 bases, with 14 bases between. CDR3 length equals 16 residues. From germline, CDR1 is LGHDT and CDR2 YNNKEL (reference sequence). Here the CDR3 reads CASSHVQGLTGNTIYF. In nucleotides, the CDR3 is TGTGCCAGCAGCCATGTACAGGGTTTGACTGGAAACACCATATATTTT.

This clone was observed a few times. The chain has TRBV9 and TRBJ2-1, with 9 bases that match TRBD2. V was clipped by 3 bases and J by 3 bases; unmatched bases: 10. CDR3 length equals 17 residues. Germline V CDR1 and CDR2: SGDLS, YYNGEE. The CDR3 loop reads CASSADRASGVYNEQFF. In DNA form, the CDR3 reads TGTGCCAGCAGCGCCGACCGGGCTAGCGGGGTCTACAATGAGCAGTTCTTC.

The V gene is TRBV29-1, the J gene TRBJ2-1, with TRBD1 matching over 8 bases. CDR3 length: 13 amino acids. V shed 4 bases, J shed 4 bases, and the junction held 3 bases outside the gene matches. Germline V CDR1 and CDR2: SQVTM, ANQGSEA. The DNA of the CDR3 is TGCAGCGTTGTTGGACAGGGATACAATGAGCAGTTCTTC. It is translated as CSVVGQGYNEQFF.

This clone was counted at least ten times. The genes are TRBV29-1 and TRBJ2-7; TRBD1 is a possible D gene (6 bases). From germline, CDR1 is SQVTM and CDR2 ANQGSEA. Trimming removed 3 bases from V and 6 bases from J, with 12 bases in between. The CDR3 runs to 12 residues. Here the CDR3 reads CSVESQGVEQYF. For the CDR3, the DNA is TGCAGCGTTGAGTCACAGGGAGTCGAGCAGTACTTC.